These 15 T cell receptor beta chains came from one sample sequenced in a study of shared clonotypes between healthy human individuals. The data were produced by immunoSEQ multiplex PCR, yet TCRdb's version contains in-frame clones alone and is incomplete. The sample lists millions of clones, 95% occurring once. Sequencing was done on a sample of naive CD4+ T cells sorted from blood. The subset denotes: CD45RA+ positively selected. The source is a man aged 18 to 30 in good health.

The chain employs TRBV7-8 and TRBJ2-2; D remains ambiguous. The CDR3 totals 16 residues. Per germline, CDR1 SGHVS and CDR2 FQNEAQ. The V end was cut by 1 base, the J end by 2 bases, with 11 bases between. The CDR3 coding sequence is TGTGCCAGCAGCTTAGAACGCCATATTAACACCGGGGAGCTGTTTTTT. This codes for CASSLERHINTGELFF.

The chain has TRBV7-3 and TRBJ1-1, with 9 bases fitting TRBD1. From germline, CDR1 is SGHTA and CDR2 FQGTGA. The CDR3 covers 14 residues. V lost 5 bases to trimming and J lost 4 bases; unmatched junction nucleotides: 5. CDR3 DNA: TGTGCCAGCAGCCCCGGACAGGGGTCCACTGAAGCTTTCTTT. This sequence encodes CASSPGQGSTEAFF.

This chain's CDR3 is CASSFGTGGENGYTF. In DNA, the CDR3 is TGTGCCAGCAGCTTTGGGACAGGGGGTGAAAATGGCTACACCTTC. The chain recombines TRBV7-9 with TRBJ1-2; the match to TRBD1 covers 11 bases. The CDR3 has 15 residues. J was trimmed by 6 bases and V by 3 bases; bases with no gene match: 6. Germline V CDR1 and CDR2: SEHNR, FQNEAQ (reference sequence).

V usage is TRBV4-3 and J usage is TRBJ1-6, with a weak D call TRBD1 (5 bases). Between the trimmed V and J ends, which lost 0 bases and 6 bases, there was a span of 9 bases. Germline V gene lookup returns CDR1 LGHNA and CDR2 YSLEER. The CDR3 loop spans 15 amino acids. CDR3 nucleotide sequence: TGCGCCAGCAGCCAAGAGGGGGTGGGTAATTCACCCCTCCACTTT. It translates to CASSQEGVGNSPLHF.

The chain has TRBV6-5 and TRBJ2-7, with TRBD2 as a possible D gene (5 bases). Trimming took off 4 bases at V and 4 bases at J, with 8 bases between the two ends. Germline V CDR1 and CDR2: MNHEY, SVGAGI. The CDR3 covers 12 residues. CDR3: CASSSGKYEQYF. The CDR3 DNA sequence: TGTGCCAGCAGTTCCGGGAAATACGAGCAGTACTTC.

The rearrangement uses TRBV30 and TRBJ1-5; 7 bases fit TRBD1. V lost 3 bases and J lost 5; bases outside the gene matches: 4. CDR1 GTSNPN and CDR2 SVGIG come from the germline V gene (reference sequence). This CDR3 comprises 13 residues. CDR3 DNA: TGTGCCTGGAGCTCAGGGGGGTATCAGCCCCAGCATTTT. Protein product: CAWSSGGYQPQHF.

This chain links TRBV6-6 with TRBJ2-5; D is uncertain. The CDR3 sequence is 12 residues long. CDR1 MNHNY and CDR2 SVGAGI come from the germline V gene (reference sequence). The V and J ends lost 8 bases and 4 bases respectively, with 11 bases between them. CDR3 protein: CASGVLGETQYF. DNA for the CDR3: TGTGCCAGCGGGGTTTTGGGAGAGACCCAGTACTTC.

The chain has TRBV5-6 and TRBJ2-1, with 9 bases matching TRBD1. CDR3 length: 15 residues. Per germline, CDR1 SGHDT and CDR2 YYEEEE. Trimming cost V 0 bases and J 6 bases; bases outside gene matches: 4. The CDR3 protein is CASSLVGQGSNEQFF. CDR3 in DNA: TGTGCCAGCAGCTTGGTGGGACAGGGAAGCAATGAGCAGTTCTTC.

The rearrangement links TRBV18 to TRBJ2-5, with 7 positions matching TRBD1. Germline CDR1 KGHSH, CDR2 LQKENI. With 0 bases clipped from V and 2 bases from J, the junction kept 6 bases outside the gene matches. CDR3 length equals 16 residues. CDR3 coding DNA: TGTGCCAGCTCACCACCCGGGACAGAAAAACAAGAGACCCAGTACTTC. It encodes CASSPPGTEKQETQYF. The entire variable domain, with the rest obtained from reference TRBV18 and TRBJ2-5, is as follows: NAGVMQNPRHLVRRRGQEARLRCSPMKGHSHVYWYRQLPEEGLKFMVYLQKENIIDESGMPKERFSAEFPKEGPSILRIQQVVRGDSAAYFCASSPPGTEKQETQYFGPGTRLLVL.

As to this clone: Within the sample, other DNA sequences also encode this same CDR3. The J gene is TRBJ1-2, the V gene TRBV5-1; 9 bases line up with TRBD1. Germline CDR1 reads SGHRS; CDR2 reads YFSETQ. V was pared by 0 bases and J by 6 bases, with 3 bases of the junction left unmatched. The CDR3 totals 14 residues. The CDR3 region has the DNA TGCGCCAGCAGCTTGGGGGACAGGGTGGATGGCTACACCTTC. It codes for CASSLGDRVDGYTF. The full variable domain, rest sourced from reference TRBV5-1 and TRBJ1-2, is KAGVTQTPRYLIKTRGQQVTLSCSPISGHRSVSWYQQTPGQGLQFLFEYFSETQRNKGNFPGRFSGRQFSNSRSEMNVSTLELGDSALYLCASSLGDRVDGYTFGSGTRLTVV.

V gene TRBV5-4 combines with J gene TRBJ2-7; a weak D match, TRBD2 (6 bases). Between the trimmed V and J ends, which lost 6 bases and 5 bases, there was a span of 18 bases. From germline, CDR1 is SGHNT and CDR2 YYREEE (reference sequence). This CDR3 is built from 14 residues. This chain's CDR3 is CASTPGGMKNEQYF. In DNA, the CDR3 is TGTGCCAGCACTCCCGGGGGTATGAAGAACGAGCAGTACTTC.

This chain connects TRBV30 to TRBJ1-5; D gene unclear. The V gene lost 0 bases and the J gene lost 6 bases, with 12 bases spanning the gap. The CDR3 covers 14 residues. The germline CDR1 and CDR2 sequences are GTSNPN and SVGIG (reference sequence). This CDR3 reads CAWSVQRSGQPQHF. The CDR3 nucleotides read TGTGCCTGGAGTGTACAACGGTCAGGTCAGCCCCAGCATTTT.

The chain links TRBV6-5 to TRBJ1-1, with a possible D match to TRBD1 (6 bases). Trimming took off 1 base at V and 1 base at J, with 13 bases between the two ends. The CDR3 runs to 16 residues. CDR1 and CDR2 (germline): MNHEY, SVGAGI. CDR3 DNA sequence: TGTGCCAGCAGTTACTTTCTGGACAGCTCGAACACTGAAGCTTTCTTT. Translating gives CASSYFLDSSNTEAFF.

The chain couples TRBV4-1 to TRBJ2-5; D is tentatively TRBD1 or TRBD2 (5 bases each). V dropped 0 bases and J dropped 2 bases, with 10 bases sitting between them. The germline V gene has CDR1 MGHRA and CDR2 YSYEKL. The CDR3 runs to 15 residues. The CDR3 region has the DNA TGCGCCAGCAGCCAAGAGTGGGGGTTTCAAGAGACCCAGTACTTC. As protein: CASSQEWGFQETQYF.

This CDR3 reads CATLEAPNTGELFF. Written as DNA, the CDR3 is TGTGCCACATTGGAGGCCCCGAACACCGGGGAGCTGTTTTTT. The chain recombines TRBV6-5 with TRBJ2-2; tentatively, D is TRBD2 (5 bases). The germline CDR1 and CDR2 sequences are MNHEY and SVGAGI. The CDR3 is 14 amino acids. V lost 10 bases and J lost 0, with 12 bases in between.